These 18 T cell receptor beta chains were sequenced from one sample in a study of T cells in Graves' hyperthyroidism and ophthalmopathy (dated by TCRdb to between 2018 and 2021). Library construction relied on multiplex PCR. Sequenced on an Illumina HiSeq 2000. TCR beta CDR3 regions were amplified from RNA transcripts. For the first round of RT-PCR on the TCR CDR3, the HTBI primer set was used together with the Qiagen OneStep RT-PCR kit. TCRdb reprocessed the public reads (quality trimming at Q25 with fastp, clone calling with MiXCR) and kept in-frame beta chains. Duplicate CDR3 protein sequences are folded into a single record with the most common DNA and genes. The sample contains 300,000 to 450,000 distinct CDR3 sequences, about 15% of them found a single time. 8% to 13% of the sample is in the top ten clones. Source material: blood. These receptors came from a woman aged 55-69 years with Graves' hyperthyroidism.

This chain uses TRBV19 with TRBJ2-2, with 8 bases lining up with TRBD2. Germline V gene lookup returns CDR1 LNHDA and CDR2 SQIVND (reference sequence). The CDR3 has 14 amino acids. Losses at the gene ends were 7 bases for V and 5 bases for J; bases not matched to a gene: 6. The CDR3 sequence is CASIPTSETGELFF. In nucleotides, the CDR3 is TGTGCCAGTATCCCGACTAGCGAGACCGGGGAGCTGTTTTTT.

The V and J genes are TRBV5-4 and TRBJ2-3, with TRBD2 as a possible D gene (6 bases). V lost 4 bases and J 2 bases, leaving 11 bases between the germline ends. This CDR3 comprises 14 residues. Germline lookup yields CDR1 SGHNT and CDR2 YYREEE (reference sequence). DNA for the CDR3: TGTGCCAGCAGCCGGGGGAGCGACACAGATACGCAGTATTTT. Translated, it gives CASSRGSDTDTQYF.

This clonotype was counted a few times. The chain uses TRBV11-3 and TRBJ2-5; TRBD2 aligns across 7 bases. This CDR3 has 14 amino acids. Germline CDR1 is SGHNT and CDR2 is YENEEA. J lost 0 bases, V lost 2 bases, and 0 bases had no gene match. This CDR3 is CASSLRGDQETQYF. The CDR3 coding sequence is TGTGCCAGCAGCTTACGGGGGGACCAAGAGACCCAGTACTTC.

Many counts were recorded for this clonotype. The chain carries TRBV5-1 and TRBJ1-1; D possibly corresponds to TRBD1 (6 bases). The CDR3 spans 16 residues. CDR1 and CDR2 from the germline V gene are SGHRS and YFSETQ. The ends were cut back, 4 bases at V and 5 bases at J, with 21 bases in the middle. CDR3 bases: TGCGCCAGCAGCCTGGGTCGGGGGGCGATGGTTACTGAAGCTTTCTTT. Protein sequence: CASSLGRGAMVTEAFF.

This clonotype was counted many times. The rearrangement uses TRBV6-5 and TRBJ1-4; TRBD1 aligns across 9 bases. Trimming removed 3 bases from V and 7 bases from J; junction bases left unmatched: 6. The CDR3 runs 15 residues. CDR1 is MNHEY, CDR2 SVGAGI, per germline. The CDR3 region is CASSYDRGRGEKLFF. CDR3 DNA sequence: TGTGCCAGCAGTTATGACAGGGGGAGAGGTGAAAAACTGTTTTTT.

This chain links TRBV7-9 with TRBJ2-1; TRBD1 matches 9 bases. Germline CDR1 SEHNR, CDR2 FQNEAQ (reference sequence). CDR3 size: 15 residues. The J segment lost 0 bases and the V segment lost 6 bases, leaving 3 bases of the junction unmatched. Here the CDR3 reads CASSSQGASYNEQFF. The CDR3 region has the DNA TGTGCCAGCAGTTCACAGGGGGCCTCCTACAATGAGCAGTTCTTC.

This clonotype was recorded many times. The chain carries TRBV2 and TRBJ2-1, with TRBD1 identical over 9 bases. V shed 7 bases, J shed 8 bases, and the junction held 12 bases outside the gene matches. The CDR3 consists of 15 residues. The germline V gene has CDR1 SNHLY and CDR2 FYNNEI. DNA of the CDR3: TGTGCCAGCAAGGACAGGGGTAATTCGTGGGATGAGCAGTTCTTC. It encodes CASKDRGNSWDEQFF.

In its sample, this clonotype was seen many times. CDR3 protein: CATSDTRGAKPQHF. The DNA of the CDR3 is TGTGCCACCAGTGATACCCGGGGAGCTAAGCCCCAGCATTTT. This chain connects TRBV24-1 to TRBJ1-5; D gene uncertain. CDR1 is KGHDR and CDR2 is SFDVKD in the germline V gene. Trimming removed 3 bases from V and 8 bases from J, with 13 bases in between. This CDR3 region has 14 residues.

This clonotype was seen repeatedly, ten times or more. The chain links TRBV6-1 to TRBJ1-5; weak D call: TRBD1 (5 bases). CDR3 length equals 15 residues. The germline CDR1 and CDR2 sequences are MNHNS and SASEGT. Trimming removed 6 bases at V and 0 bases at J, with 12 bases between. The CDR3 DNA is TGTGCCAGCAGCTCCCTGGGGGGTAGCAATCAGCCCCAGCATTTT. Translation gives CASSSLGGSNQPQHF.

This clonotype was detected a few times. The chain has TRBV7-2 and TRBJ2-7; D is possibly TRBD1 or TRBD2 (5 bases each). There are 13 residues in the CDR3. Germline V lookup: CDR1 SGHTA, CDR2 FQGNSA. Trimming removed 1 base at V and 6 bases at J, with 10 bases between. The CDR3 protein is CASSLGGAGEQYF. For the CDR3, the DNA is TGTGCCAGCAGCTTAGGAGGGGCCGGCGAGCAGTACTTC.

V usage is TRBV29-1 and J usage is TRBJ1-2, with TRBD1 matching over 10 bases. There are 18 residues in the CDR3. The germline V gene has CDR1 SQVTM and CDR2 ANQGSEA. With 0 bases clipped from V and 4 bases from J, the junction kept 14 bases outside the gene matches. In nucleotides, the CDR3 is TGCAGCGTTGAAGATCTCTGGACAGGGGGGCCCCTTAGCTATGGCTACACCTTC. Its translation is CSVEDLWTGGPLSYGYTF.

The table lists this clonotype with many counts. CDR3 DNA sequence: TGTGCCAGCAGTGTAAACTATGGCACAGATACGCAGTATTTT. This encodes CASSVNYGTDTQYF. V usage is TRBV2 and J usage is TRBJ2-3; the D is unclear. From germline, CDR1 is SNHLY and CDR2 FYNNEI. The CDR3 loop spans 14 amino acids. V was pared by 4 bases and J by 1 base, with 9 bases between.

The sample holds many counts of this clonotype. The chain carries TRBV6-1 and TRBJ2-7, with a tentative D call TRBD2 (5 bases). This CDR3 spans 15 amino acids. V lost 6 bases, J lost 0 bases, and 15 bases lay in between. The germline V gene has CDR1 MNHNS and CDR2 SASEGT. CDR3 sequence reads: CASSFSGRSSYEQYF. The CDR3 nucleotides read TGTGCCAGCAGCTTCAGCGGCCGGAGCTCCTACGAGCAGTACTTC.

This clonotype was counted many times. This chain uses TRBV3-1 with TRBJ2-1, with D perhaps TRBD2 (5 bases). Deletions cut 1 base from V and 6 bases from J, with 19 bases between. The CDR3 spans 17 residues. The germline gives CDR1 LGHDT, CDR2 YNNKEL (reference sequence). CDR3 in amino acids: CASSQAPLGSGLNEQFF. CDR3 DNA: TGTGCCAGCAGCCAAGCCCCTCTAGGGAGCGGACTCAATGAGCAGTTCTTC.

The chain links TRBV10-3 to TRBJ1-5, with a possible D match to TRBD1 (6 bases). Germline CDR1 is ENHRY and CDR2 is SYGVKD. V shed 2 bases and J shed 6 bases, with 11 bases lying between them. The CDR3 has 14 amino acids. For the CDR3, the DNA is TGTGCCATCAGTGAGCTCAGGGGAAGTCAGCCCCAGCATTTT. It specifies CAISELRGSQPQHF.

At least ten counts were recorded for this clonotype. The CDR3 is CSVELASRYEQYF. The CDR3 nucleotides are TGCAGCGTTGAGCTAGCGTCCCGCTACGAGCAGTACTTC. This chain joins TRBV29-1 and TRBJ2-7; D perhaps matches TRBD2 (6 bases). Trimming left V 3 bases short and J 3 bases short, with 12 bases between. There are 13 residues in the CDR3. Per the germline V gene, CDR1 is SQVTM and CDR2 is ANQGSEA.

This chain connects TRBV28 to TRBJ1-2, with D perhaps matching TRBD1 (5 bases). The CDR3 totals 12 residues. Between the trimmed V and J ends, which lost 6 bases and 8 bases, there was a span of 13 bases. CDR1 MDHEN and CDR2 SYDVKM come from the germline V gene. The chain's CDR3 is CASRRPGGGYTF. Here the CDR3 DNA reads TGTGCCAGCAGGAGGCCCGGGGGGGGCTACACCTTC.

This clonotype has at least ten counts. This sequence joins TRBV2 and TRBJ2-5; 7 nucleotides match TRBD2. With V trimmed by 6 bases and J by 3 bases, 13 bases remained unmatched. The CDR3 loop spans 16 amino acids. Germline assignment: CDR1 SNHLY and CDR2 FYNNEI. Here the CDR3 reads CASSGAGLSLKETQYF. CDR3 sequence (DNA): TGTGCCAGCAGCGGAGCGGGGCTATCGCTTAAAGAGACCCAGTACTTC. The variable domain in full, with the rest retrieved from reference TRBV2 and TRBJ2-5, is EPEVTQTPSHQVTQMGQEVILRCVPISNHLYFYWYRQILGQKVEFLVSFYNNEISEKSEIFDDQFSVERPDGSNFTLKIRSTKLEDSAMYFCASSGAGLSLKETQYFGPGTRLLVL.